These 14 T cell receptor beta chains were sequenced from one sample in a study of blood T cell repertoires in COVID-19. The method was immunoSEQ multiplex PCR; TCRdb's version includes in-frame clones alone and lacks a portion of them. The sample comprises about 60,000 clones, around 88% of which are singletons, and about 4.5% rests with the top ten. The sequenced sample consisted of peripheral blood. The receptors come from a man in his sixties with acute or convalescent COVID-19.

This chain connects TRBV27 to TRBJ2-3, with D perhaps matching TRBD2 (6 bases). The CDR3 runs to 15 residues. The germline V gene has CDR1 MNHEY and CDR2 SMNVEV (reference sequence). Trimming removed 5 bases from V and 0 bases from J, with 12 bases in between. CDR3 sequence (DNA): TGTGCCAGCAGTCCTAGGGACTCTAGCACAGATACGCAGTATTTT. As protein: CASSPRDSSTDTQYF.

The rearrangement uses TRBV5-3 and TRBJ2-7; 8 nucleotides line up with TRBD1. TRBV5-3 is marked as an open reading frame, function uncertain. CDR3 length: 15 amino acids. With V trimmed by 3 bases and J by 2 bases, 7 bases remained unmatched. The CDR3 loop reads CARSCWTGWTYEQYF. CDR3 nucleotides: TGTGCCAGAAGCTGCTGGACAGGGTGGACCTACGAGCAGTACTTC.

This chain links TRBV18 with TRBJ2-1; 9 nucleotides line up with TRBD2. The CDR3 has 17 amino acids. V shed 2 bases, J shed 5 bases, and the junction held 10 bases outside the gene matches. Germline loops: CDR1 KGHSH, CDR2 LQKENI. The CDR3: CASSPTLLAGDHNEQFF. The CDR3 region has the DNA TGTGCCAGCTCACCAACACTATTAGCGGGAGACCACAATGAGCAGTTCTTC. Drawing the rest from reference TRBV18 and TRBJ2-1, the complete variable domain is NAGVMQNPRHLVRRRGQEARLRCSPMKGHSHVYWYRQLPEEGLKFMVYLQKENIIDESGMPKERFSAEFPKEGPSILRIQQVVRGDSAAYFCASSPTLLAGDHNEQFFGPGTRLTVL.

V usage is TRBV3-1 (or the pseudogene TRBV3-2) and J usage is TRBJ1-2; 11 nucleotides match TRBD1. Germline V gene sequence: CDR1 LGHDT, CDR2 YNNKEL (reference sequence). The CDR3 consists of 13 residues. With 10 bases clipped from V and 6 bases from J, the junction kept 7 bases outside the gene matches. The CDR3 protein is CAIGTGGPDGYTF. Written as DNA, the CDR3 is TGTGCCATTGGGACAGGGGGTCCGGATGGCTACACCTTC.

This clone has a single count. The gene calls are TRBV24-1 and TRBJ2-2, with a weak D call TRBD1 (6 bases). CDR1 is KGHDR, CDR2 SFDVKD, per germline. This CDR3 region has 16 residues. Between the trimmed V and J ends, which lost 1 base and 1 base, there was a span of 9 bases. CDR3 loop: CATSDFSGENTGELFF. The DNA for the CDR3 is TGTGCCACCAGTGATTTCTCAGGGGAGAACACCGGGGAGCTGTTTTTT.

V and J are TRBV2 and TRBJ1-5; a possible D gene is TRBD1 (6 bases). Germline V CDR1 and CDR2: SNHLY, FYNNEI. V dropped 10 bases and J dropped 5 bases, with 18 bases sitting between them. The CDR3 runs 14 residues. CDR3: CATHPQGSHQPQHF. The CDR3 DNA reads TGTGCCACTCACCCACAGGGTTCGCATCAGCCCCAGCATTTT.

The V gene is TRBV7-9, the J gene TRBJ2-6, with TRBD2 identical over 7 bases. The trim removed 6 bases at V and 0 bases at J, leaving 8 bases unmatched. CDR1 and CDR2 from the germline V gene are SEHNR and FQNEAQ (reference sequence). The CDR3 sequence is 17 residues long. The CDR3 DNA sequence: TGTGCCAGCAGATCAGGGACTATCGACTCTGGGGCCAACGTCCTGACTTTC. Encoded protein: CASRSGTIDSGANVLTF.

This chain connects TRBV30 to TRBJ1-2; D gene unclear. The CDR3 is 13 amino acids. V was clipped by 1 base and J by 4 bases, with 10 bases between them. Germline CDR1 and CDR2: GTSNPN and SVGIG (reference sequence). CDR3 nucleotides: TGTGCCTGGAGTGGTGGTTTCGGCTATGGCTACACCTTC. Translated, it gives CAWSGGFGYGYTF.

The CDR3 here is CASRRDSNQPQHF. The CDR3 DNA follows: TGTGCCAGCAGGCGAGATAGCAATCAGCCCCAGCATTTT. The chain couples TRBV2 to TRBJ1-5; D unresolved. CDR3 length equals 13 residues. Germline loops: CDR1 SNHLY, CDR2 FYNNEI. V lost 6 bases, J lost 0 bases, and 6 bases lay in between.

In this sample, this clone turned up a few times. This chain connects TRBV6-5 to TRBJ1-3, with no clear D. Trimming took 5 bases from V and 0 from J, leaving 8 bases between them. CDR1 is MNHEY and CDR2 is SVGAGI in the germline V gene. This CDR3 comprises 14 residues. CDR3 region: CASSPGFSGNTIYF. The CDR3 DNA reads TGTGCCAGCAGTCCCGGGTTCTCTGGAAACACCATATATTTT.

The chain has TRBV27 and TRBJ1-2; D perhaps matches TRBD1 (5 bases). V shed 1 base and J shed 8 bases, with 11 bases lying between them. The CDR3 is 13 residues long. Germline CDR1 and CDR2: MNHEY and SMNVEV (reference sequence). The CDR3 DNA is TGTGCCAGCAGTTTATGGGGGGGTGGGGGCTACACCTTC. This translates into CASSLWGGGGYTF.

This clone has a single count. The chain employs TRBV6-4 and TRBJ2-1; 8 bases fit TRBD2. The V gene end was trimmed by 3 bases and the J gene end by 0 bases; junction bases not matched to a gene: 7. This CDR3 is built from 17 residues. Germline V lookup: CDR1 MRHNA, CDR2 SNTAGT. The CDR3, as DNA: TGTGCCAGCAGTGATTCCCAGCGGGAGCTCTCCTACAATGAGCAGTTCTTC. It yields the protein CASSDSQRELSYNEQFF.

The J gene is TRBJ2-2, the V gene TRBV6-2 or TRBV6-3; 10 bases are a match to TRBD2. CDR3 length equals 17 residues. The V gene's germline CDR1 is MNHEY and CDR2 SVGEGT. J gave up 3 bases and V 2 bases, and 6 bases lay outside the gene matches. This CDR3 is CASSYPRTSGHTGELFF. DNA of the CDR3: TGTGCCAGCAGTTACCCCAGGACTAGCGGTCACACCGGGGAGCTGTTTTTT.

CDR3 sequence reads: CASSPRASGFTDTQYF. CDR3 bases: TGCGCCAGCAGCCCCCGGGCTAGCGGATTCACAGATACGCAGTATTTT. This chain uses TRBV4-1 with TRBJ2-3, with 7 nucleotides matching TRBD2. The CDR3 is made up of 16 amino acids. Per the germline V gene, CDR1 is MGHRA and CDR2 is YSYEKL. After removal of 4 bases from V and 2 bases from J, the junction contained 9 bases not matched to a gene.